This T cell receptor beta chain was sequenced in a study of blood T cell repertoires in COVID-19. Whole-study context: Whether acute or convalescent, the COVID-19 samples came from the United States, Italy and Spain. The analysed material was cDNA or gDNA that came from T cells, B-cell-depleted T cells, or PBMCs.

V lost 6 bases and J lost 7, with 7 bases in between. The CDR3 is 11 residues long. The authors' processing: Reference gene primer amplification in the assay estimated nucleated cell counts. The repertoire was sequenced with immunoSEQ multiplex PCR; TCRdb's copy has only in-frame clones and lacks some. V and J calls and clone size are as listed in that table; D and trimming were resolved from the DNA. The table includes 60,000 to 85,000 clones, about 74% detected once. The sample consisted of peripheral blood. The rearrangement links TRBV12-3 or TRBV12-4 to TRBJ2-1; D not resolved. The clonotype was recovered from a human donor with acute or convalescent COVID-19. The donor label of this sample is uncertain. The CDR3: CASRNRNEQFF. The CDR3 DNA reads as TGTGCCAGCAGGAATAGAAATGAGCAGTTCTTC.